Each of the 15 T cell receptor beta chains below was sequenced from the same sample in a study of OX40 agonist ivuxolimab in advanced cancers. Assay used: immunoSEQ multiplex PCR; TCRdb lists only in-frame clones, some missing. The sample has approximately 82,000 clones, just over 85% seen once; the top ten hold approximately 0.76%. This material consisted of CD4+ or CD8+ T cells sorted from blood, taken in a trial of the OX40 agonist ivuxolimab. The receptors derive from an adult with an advanced solid tumor such as melanoma, head and neck, liver or kidney cancer.

This clone was seen only once. The chain carries TRBV5-1 and TRBJ1-4, with a weak D call TRBD1 (6 bases). The V end was cut by 0 bases, the J end by 5 bases, with 8 bases between. Germline values: CDR1 SGHRS, CDR2 YFSETQ. The CDR3 runs 14 residues. CDR3 DNA: TGCGCCAGCAGCTTGGATAGGGGGAATGAAAAACTGTTTTTT. It codes for CASSLDRGNEKLFF.

As regards this clone: In the same sample, other DNA sequences code for this CDR3. This chain joins TRBV7-9 and TRBJ2-5, with a possible D match to TRBD1 (7 bases). The CDR3 is 13 residues long. Germline V CDR1 and CDR2: SEHNR, FQNEAQ (reference sequence). Trimming pared 5 bases from V and 5 bases from J, leaving 12 bases between. The CDR3 nucleotides read TGTGCCAGCAGCCCGACAGGGAGGGAGACCCAGTACTTC. It codes for CASSPTGRETQYF.

The chain employs TRBV28 and TRBJ2-4; D gene unclear. The ends were cut back, 3 bases at V and 3 bases at J, with 6 bases in the middle. Germline loops: CDR1 MDHEN, CDR2 SYDVKM. This CDR3 region has 13 residues. DNA of the CDR3: TGTGCCAGCAGTTTCCCAGACAAAAACATTCAGTACTTC. It yields the protein CASSFPDKNIQYF.

This rearrangement joins TRBV7-2 to TRBJ2-3; D gene ambiguous. Germline V gene sequence: CDR1 SGHTA, CDR2 FQGNSA. CDR3 length equals 15 residues. The ends were cut back, 6 bases at V and 6 bases at J, with 19 bases in the middle. CDR3 protein: CASSRAIGVRDTQYF. CDR3 coding DNA: TGTGCCAGCAGTCGAGCGATTGGGGTAAGGGATACGCAGTATTTT.

This clone was observed a single time. The J gene is TRBJ2-5, the V gene TRBV4-3; D ambiguous. The CDR3 totals 14 residues. Germline loops: CDR1 LGHNA, CDR2 YSLEER. The germline V and J ends were trimmed by 2 bases and 3 bases, with 10 bases remaining between them. The CDR3, as DNA: TGCGCCAGCAGCCAACAACAATTCAAAGAGACCCAGTACTTC. Residues: CASSQQQFKETQYF.

The J gene is TRBJ1-5, the V gene TRBV19, with 11 bases aligning to TRBD1. CDR3 length equals 16 residues. Losses at the gene ends were 4 bases for V and 5 bases for J; bases not matched to a gene: 7. Per the germline V gene, CDR1 is LNHDA and CDR2 is SQIVND (reference sequence). The CDR3 DNA follows: TGTGCCAGTAGTACCCGGACAGGGGGCGGGTATCAGCCCCAGCATTTT. Protein sequence: CASSTRTGGGYQPQHF.

The V and J genes are TRBV5-1 and TRBJ2-2; unclear D gene. The CDR3 is 14 residues long. Germline values: CDR1 SGHRS, CDR2 YFSETQ. V lost 0 bases and J 6 bases, leaving 9 bases between the germline ends. The chain's CDR3 is CASSLAVGSGELFF. In nucleotides, the CDR3 is TGCGCCAGCAGCTTGGCCGTTGGGTCCGGGGAGCTGTTTTTT.

In nucleotides, the CDR3 is TGTGCCAGTAGTATTCGGCTAGCCGGCACAGATACGCAGTATTTT. Protein: CASSIRLAGTDTQYF. This chain links TRBV19 with TRBJ2-3, with D perhaps matching TRBD2 (5 bases). The germline V gene encodes CDR1 LNHDA and CDR2 SQIVND (reference sequence). V was clipped by 3 bases and J by 1 base, with 11 bases between them. This CDR3 contains 15 residues.

The V call is TRBV30, the J call TRBJ2-1, with TRBD1 matching 8 bases. CDR3 length: 17 amino acids. Germline loops: CDR1 GTSNPN, CDR2 SVGIG (reference sequence). Unmatched junction bases numbered 14, after V lost 3 bases and J lost 4 bases. The CDR3 region has the DNA TGTGCCTGGAGCCGGCGAAGGACAGGGACCCCGTACAATGAGCAGTTCTTC. Translated, it gives CAWSRRRTGTPYNEQFF.

The chain combines TRBV4-2 with TRBJ2-2; TRBD1 matches 10 bases. The CDR3 covers 17 residues. The ends lost 1 base at V and 6 bases at J; junction bases unmatched: 8. Germline CDR1 and CDR2: LGHNA and YNFKEQ. The CDR3: CASSQARDRGVSGELFF. DNA of the CDR3: TGTGCCAGCAGCCAAGCACGGGACAGGGGCGTATCCGGGGAGCTGTTTTTT.

The V call is TRBV5-1, the J call TRBJ2-6; unclear D gene. The germline V gene encodes CDR1 SGHRS and CDR2 YFSETQ. The germline V and J ends were trimmed by 1 base and 0 bases, with 5 bases remaining between them. The CDR3 consists of 15 residues. In DNA form, the CDR3 reads TGCGCCAGCAGCTTGATTCCCTCTGGGGCCAACGTCCTGACTTTC. Residues: CASSLIPSGANVLTF.

This clone appeared a single time. This chain uses TRBV9 with TRBJ2-5; 9 bases are a match to TRBD2. The CDR3 covers 15 residues. The junction had 4 bases not matched to a gene; V was cut back by 0 bases and J by 4 bases. Germline CDR1 SGDLS, CDR2 YYNGEE. DNA for the CDR3: TGTGCCAGCAGCGTAGAATTAGCGGGAGTAGAGACCCAGTACTTC. It codes for CASSVELAGVETQYF.

This chain connects TRBV28 to TRBJ2-1; 9 nucleotides match TRBD2. Germline-derived CDR1 and CDR2 are MDHEN and SYDVKM. The V gene end was trimmed by 1 base and the J gene end by 9 bases; junction bases not matched to a gene: 7. The CDR3 runs to 15 residues. The CDR3 protein is CASSLSRGRVSEQFF. The CDR3 bases are TGTGCCAGCAGTTTATCCCGCGGGAGGGTCTCTGAGCAGTTCTTC. The whole variable domain, filled in from reference TRBV28 and TRBJ2-1, reads DVKVTQSSRYLVKRTGEKVFLECVQDMDHENMFWYRQDPGLGLRLIYFSYDVKMKEKGDIPEGYSVSREKKERFSLILESASTNQTSMYLCASSLSRGRVSEQFFGPGTRLTVL.

This chain connects TRBV18 to TRBJ1-1, with D unresolved. V was cut by 3 bases and J by 0 bases, with 11 bases left in between. The germline gives CDR1 KGHSH, CDR2 LQKENI. This CDR3 contains 15 residues. CDR3: CASSPTGTMNTEAFF. The DNA for the CDR3 is TGTGCCAGCTCACCGACGGGTACGATGAACACTGAAGCTTTCTTT.

The genes are TRBV7-2 and TRBJ2-5, with 7 bases fitting TRBD1. Per germline, CDR1 SGHTA and CDR2 FQGNSA. V shed 4 bases and J 5 bases; nucleotides not matched to a gene: 10. The CDR3 spans 15 residues. The CDR3 loop reads CASSYSGGYFETQYF. In nucleotides, the CDR3 is TGTGCCAGCAGCTACTCAGGGGGATACTTCGAGACCCAGTACTTC.